This T cell receptor beta chain was profiled in a study of PD-1 blockade in classical Hodgkin lymphoma. Whole-study results and caveats: Exclusion covered patients beginning nivolumab under 1 year post-ASCT. A significant rise in TCR diversity was seen by C4D1 for CD4+ cells but not for CD8+ cells.

With 4 bases removed from V and 5 bases from J, the gap between germline ends came to 18 bases. Germline CDR1 reads SEHNR; CDR2 reads FQNEAQ (reference sequence). This CDR3 contains 15 residues. Assay used: immunoSEQ multiplex PCR; TCRdb lists only in-frame clones, some missing. The data show 19,000 or so clones, with 75% to 85% seen just once and over 3.5% held by the top ten. Every one of the patients relapsed after autologous stem cell transplantation (brentuximab vedotin exposure was variable). Best overall response was complete response, partial response or progressive disease in these relapsed/refractory classical Hodgkin lymphoma patients. As regards this clone: What it binds is unknown.

The sample was peripheral blood mononuclear cells (PBMCs), taken at baseline. The TCR originated in a human donor with classical Hodgkin lymphoma. The V call is TRBV7-9, the J call TRBJ2-7; D is uncertain. CDR3 residues: CASSYASGVKNEQYF. The DNA of the CDR3 is TGTGCCAGCAGCTACGCGTCTGGGGTTAAGAACGAGCAGTACTTC.